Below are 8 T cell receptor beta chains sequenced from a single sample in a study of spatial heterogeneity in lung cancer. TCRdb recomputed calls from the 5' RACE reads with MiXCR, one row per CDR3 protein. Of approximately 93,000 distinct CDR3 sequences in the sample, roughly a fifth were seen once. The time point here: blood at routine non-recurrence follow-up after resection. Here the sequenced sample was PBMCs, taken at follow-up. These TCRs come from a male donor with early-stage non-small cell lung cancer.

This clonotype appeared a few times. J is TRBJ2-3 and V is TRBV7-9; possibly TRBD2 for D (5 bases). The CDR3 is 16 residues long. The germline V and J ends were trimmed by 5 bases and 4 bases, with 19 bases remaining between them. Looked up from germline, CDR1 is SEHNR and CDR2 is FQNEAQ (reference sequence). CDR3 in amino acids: CASSRGLSEGADTQYF. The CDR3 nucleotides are TGTGCCAGCAGCCGCGGACTTTCCGAGGGAGCAGATACGCAGTATTTT.

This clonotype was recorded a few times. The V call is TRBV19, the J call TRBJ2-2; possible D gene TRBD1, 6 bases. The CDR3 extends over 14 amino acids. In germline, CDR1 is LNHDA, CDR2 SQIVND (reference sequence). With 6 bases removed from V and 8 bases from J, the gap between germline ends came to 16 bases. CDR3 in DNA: TGTGCCAGTAGCCTAAACAGGGTCCTAGGGGAGCTGTTTTTT. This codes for CASSLNRVLGELFF.

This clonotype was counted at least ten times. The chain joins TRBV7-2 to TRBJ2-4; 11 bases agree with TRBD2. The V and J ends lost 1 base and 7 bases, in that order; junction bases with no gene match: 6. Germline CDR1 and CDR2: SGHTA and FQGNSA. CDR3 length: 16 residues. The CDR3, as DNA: TGTGCCAGCAGCTTAGGGCCTCTAGCGGGAGGCAACATTCAGTACTTC. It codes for CASSLGPLAGGNIQYF.

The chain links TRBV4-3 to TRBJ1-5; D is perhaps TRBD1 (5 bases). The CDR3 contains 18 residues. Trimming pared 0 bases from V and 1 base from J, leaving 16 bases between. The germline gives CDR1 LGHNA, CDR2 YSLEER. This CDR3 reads CASSQELFGGYSNQPQHF. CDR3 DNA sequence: TGCGCCAGCAGCCAAGAGTTGTTCGGGGGGTACAGCAATCAGCCCCAGCATTTT.

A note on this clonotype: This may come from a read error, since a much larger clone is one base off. CDR3 protein: CAIMRGSTLNYEQYF. CDR3 DNA sequence: TGTGCCATCATGCGGGGCTCCACACTCAACTACGAGCAGTACTTC. V is TRBV10-3 and J is TRBJ2-7; D is possibly TRBD2 (6 bases). This CDR3 region has 15 residues. The ends were cut back, 7 bases at V and 3 bases at J, with 19 bases in the middle. Germline CDR1 is ENHRY and CDR2 is SYGVKD.

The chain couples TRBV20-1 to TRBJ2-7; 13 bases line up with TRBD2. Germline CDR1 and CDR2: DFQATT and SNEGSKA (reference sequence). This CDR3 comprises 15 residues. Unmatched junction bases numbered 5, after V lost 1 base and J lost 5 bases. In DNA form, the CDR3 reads TGCAGTGCTAGAGTCGGACTAGCGGGGGTAAACGAGCAGTACGTC. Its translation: CSARVGLAGVNEQYV.

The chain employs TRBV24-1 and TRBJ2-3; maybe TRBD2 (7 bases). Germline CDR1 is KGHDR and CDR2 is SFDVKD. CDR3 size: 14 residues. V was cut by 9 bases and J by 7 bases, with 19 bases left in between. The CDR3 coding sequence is TGTGCCACCTCAACGGGGGGCGGCTTGAATACGCAGTATTTT. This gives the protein CATSTGGGLNTQYF.

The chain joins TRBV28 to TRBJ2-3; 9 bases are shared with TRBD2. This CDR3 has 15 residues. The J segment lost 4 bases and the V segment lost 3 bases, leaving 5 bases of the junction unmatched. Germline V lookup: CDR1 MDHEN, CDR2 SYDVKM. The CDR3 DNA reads TGTGCCAGCAGTTTGGCGGGGGGGCAATCAGATACGCAGTATTTT. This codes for CASSLAGGQSDTQYF.